The sample holds a few counts of the clone carrying this T cell receptor beta chain. Its antigen is unknown. The data stem from a study of identical twins. Study-level findings and limits: The degree of excess twin sharing was weaker in beta out-of-frame sequences. Fewer insertions were carried by abundant cord blood beta clonotypes, but none was seen in memory repertoires. Alpha sequences out of frame and shared by twins had excess low generation probability.

Trimming removed 2 bases at V and 2 bases at J, with 12 bases between. Germline lookup yields CDR1 SEHNR and CDR2 FQNEAQ (reference sequence). The CDR3 contains 15 residues. TCRdb called the 5' RACE reads again in MiXCR, with one record for every CDR3 protein. In the table there are under 300,000 distinct CDR3 sequences, 9.5% to 15% of which are singletons. These data were likewise used in another study, on yellow fever vaccine responses in identical twins.

The sequenced sample consisted of memory (CD45RO+) T cells sorted from blood. The genes are TRBV7-9 and TRBJ2-5; D is unresolved. This clonotype originated in a woman younger than 35 in good health. CDR3 loop: CASSLLSGRQETQYF. CDR3 sequence (DNA): TGTGCCAGCAGCTTACTTAGTGGGCGGCAAGAGACCCAGTACTTC. Supplemented by reference TRBV7-9 and TRBJ2-5, the full variable domain reads DTGVSQNPRHKITKRGQNVTFRCDPISEHNRLYWYRQTLGQGPEFLTYFQNEAQLEKSRLLSDRFSAERPKGSFSTLEIQRTEQGDSAMYLCASSLLSGRQETQYFGPGTRLLVL.